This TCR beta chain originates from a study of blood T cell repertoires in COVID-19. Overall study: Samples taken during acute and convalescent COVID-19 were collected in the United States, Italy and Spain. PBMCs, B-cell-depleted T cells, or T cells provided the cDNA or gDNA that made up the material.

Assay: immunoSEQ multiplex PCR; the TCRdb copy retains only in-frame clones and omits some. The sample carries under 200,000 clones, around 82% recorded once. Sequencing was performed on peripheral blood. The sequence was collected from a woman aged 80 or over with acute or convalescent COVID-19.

For the CDR3, the DNA is TGTGCCAGCACCCGAGTCTCTGGAAACACCATATATTTT. Translating it yields CASTRVSGNTIYF. The chain employs TRBV12-3 or TRBV12-4 and TRBJ1-3; D not resolved. V was clipped by 7 bases and J by 0 bases, with 7 bases between them. CDR3 length: 13 amino acids.